The present TCR beta chain was sequenced within a study of cytomegalovirus exposure and HLA in healthy donors. Study outcomes and limitations: Published work reported that the classifier diagnosed cytomegalovirus status with high specificity and sensitivity. The listing of roughly 160 TCR beta chains classed them as cytomegalovirus-associated. Most TCRs appeared rarely, but some public TCRs recurred in many donors. Subsequent analysis of the 120 or so validation repertoires found a tendency for first-cohort TCR clusters to co-occur.

Libraries were prepared by immunoSEQ multiplex PCR; TCRdb keeps only in-frame clonotypes and omits some of them. This repertoire shows about 180,000 clones, 85% found once; its top ten account for about 17%. On this clone itself: Its cognate antigen is unknown.

This CDR3 is built from 13 residues. Per the germline V gene, CDR1 is SGHDT and CDR2 is YYEEEE. Between the trimmed V and J ends, which lost 4 bases and 8 bases, there was a span of 15 bases. The TCR sequence derives from a man between 18 and 29 years old in good health and CMV-seropositive. The sample consisted of PBMCs. The rearrangement links TRBV5-6 to TRBJ1-1; D unclear. The CDR3 reads CASSGGYLGEAFF. CDR3 nucleotides: TGTGCCAGCAGCGGAGGGTATTTGGGAGAAGCTTTCTTT.